This TCR beta chain was obtained from a study of OX40 agonist ivuxolimab in advanced cancers. Regarding the complete study: Ivuxolimab was a fully human IgG2 agonistic monoclonal antibody targeting the costimulatory receptor OX40 (CD134). Intravenous ivuxolimab was administered to patients every 2 weeks at six dose levels: 0.01, 0.1, 0.3, 1.5, 3 and 10 mg/kg. Among the 50 to 55 dose-escalation patients, some 20 had hepatocellular carcinoma, approximately 15 melanoma, 9 renal cell carcinoma and 9 head and neck cancer. A male proportion of under 85% and a mean age of 60 years, ranging from about 20 to 85, were recorded for the dose-escalation cohort. Patients were allowed to have had prior anti-PD-1, anti-PD-L1 or anti-CTLA-4 therapy, and more than 30% of the dose-escalation patients had previously received checkpoint inhibitors. Partial responses were achieved by three dose-escalation patients, of whom one had hepatocellular carcinoma and two had cutaneous melanoma. Peripheral TCRbeta sequencing aimed to test whether ivuxolimab altered TCR sequence diversity and caused clonal T-cell expansion. The paper reports the monotherapy dose-escalation portion (N ≈ 52 patients) of the phase I ivuxolimab trial. Results the study describes overall, beyond this receptor: At doses of 0.1 to 3.0 mg/kg, clonal expansion of both CD4+ and CD8+ T cells in blood was seen between baseline and week 6. In the 0.1-3.0 mg/kg groups, partial responders were among the patients with the lowest normalized peripheral clonal expansion, particularly in CD8+ T cells. The antigen specificity of the peripheral T cells that underwent clonal expansion was not determined. Low levels of normalized T-cell clonal expansion were also seen in some nonresponding patients. After ivuxolimab, expanded clones were on average more numerous among CD8+ T cells than among CD4+ T cells.

About this clone itself: What this receptor recognizes is not known. No quality values exist for individual bases; no much larger clone is one base distant.

The trial excluded patients who had a history of autoimmune disease or were on systemic immunosuppression. Peripheral blood for TCR sequencing was drawn from every dose cohort at baseline, at cycle 4 day 1 and at cycle 7 day 1. Samples were obtained from an open-label, multicenter, first-in-human phase I dose-escalation trial of ivuxolimab. Adults with locally advanced or metastatic head and neck squamous cell, hepatocellular, melanoma or renal cell carcinoma were enrolled in the trial. Before TCR sequencing, CD4+ and CD8+ T cells were separately sorted from peripheral blood. For sequencing of the TCRbeta CDR3 region, genomic DNA was extracted from the sorted cells. TCRbeta CDR3 regions were sequenced using the immunoSEQ Assay. What TCRdb holds here is the immuneACCESS table cut down to in-frame rearrangements. Part of the clones is not present; checked against another copy, under half of the missing clones reflect an unresolved V gene, and the others are unexplained. The sample table contains tens of thousands of clones; only one count was recorded for 84% of them. Around 25% of the sample belongs to the ten largest clones.

Measured from the cysteine to the phenylalanine, the CDR3 is 15 residues long. Of all the DNA, just the CDR3 is kept, 45 bases in frame from base 1. According to the germline V gene, CDR1 reads SGDLS and CDR2 reads YYNGEE. Ends trimmed: V by 1 base, J by 2 bases; bases unmatched to a gene: 4. The source was CD4+ or CD8+ T cells sorted from blood, collected in a trial of the OX40 agonist ivuxolimab. Recombination linked TRBV9 to TRBJ2-5; 8 bases in the junction line up with TRBD2. This clonotype originated in an adult with an advanced solid tumor such as melanoma, head and neck, liver or kidney cancer. The nucleotide sequence is TGTGCCAGCAGCGTATCACTAGCGGAACAAGAGACCCAGTACTTC. Protein translation: CASSVSLAEQETQYF.